This T cell receptor beta chain stems from a study of blood T cell repertoires in COVID-19. Overall study context: Sample material is recorded as cDNA or gDNA derived from T cells, B-cell-depleted T cells, or PBMCs.

Original handling: Reference gene primer amplification in the assay estimated nucleated cell counts. Sequencing used immunoSEQ multiplex PCR; TCRdb keeps in-frame clones, though not all of them. That table gives V, J and clone size, and the DNA gave D and trimming. Seen here are 180,000 or so clones, 86% observed once, and the top ten hold 5.6%. Recruits, aged about 18 to 95 years, lived in 20 to 30 US areas. Assignments of participants to cohorts depended upon their own reported clinical history. The junction had 8 bases not matched to a gene; V was cut back by 5 bases and J by 2 bases. The CDR3 runs 15 residues. Germline CDR1 and CDR2: LNHDA and SQIVND (reference sequence).

The sequencing input was PBMCs or T cells enriched from blood (not recorded which). The rearrangement joins TRBV19 to TRBJ2-5, with 7 nucleotides matching TRBD1. This receptor was identified in a man in his forties or fifties with acute COVID-19. Written as DNA, the CDR3 is TGTGCCAGTAGTGCGCGACAGGGCCCTCAAGAGACCCAGTACTTC. Amino acid sequence: CASSARQGPQETQYF.